This T cell receptor beta chain was recorded in a study of blood T cell repertoires in COVID-19. V trimming: 3 bases; J trimming: 6 bases; junction bases outside the gene matches: 10. Germline V lookup: CDR1 SGHAT, CDR2 FQNNGV. The CDR3 consists of 16 residues. The authors' processing: It was from reference gene primer amplification that nucleated cell counts were estimated. The assay was immunoSEQ multiplex PCR, and TCRdb's table has in-frame clones only and misses some. The V and J calls and clone size are taken from that table; D and trimming were inferred from the DNA. Here the sample spans under 200,000 clones, around 86% being singletons.

V usage is TRBV11-2 and J usage is TRBJ2-3; 9 bases map to TRBD1. Sequencing was carried out using peripheral blood. The sequence was collected from a woman older than 75 in a cohort sampled during active or convalescent COVID-19. CDR3 amino acids: CASSLSPGQGSDTQYF. In DNA, the CDR3 is TGTGCCAGCAGCTTGTCCCCGGGACAGGGATCGGATACGCAGTATTTT.